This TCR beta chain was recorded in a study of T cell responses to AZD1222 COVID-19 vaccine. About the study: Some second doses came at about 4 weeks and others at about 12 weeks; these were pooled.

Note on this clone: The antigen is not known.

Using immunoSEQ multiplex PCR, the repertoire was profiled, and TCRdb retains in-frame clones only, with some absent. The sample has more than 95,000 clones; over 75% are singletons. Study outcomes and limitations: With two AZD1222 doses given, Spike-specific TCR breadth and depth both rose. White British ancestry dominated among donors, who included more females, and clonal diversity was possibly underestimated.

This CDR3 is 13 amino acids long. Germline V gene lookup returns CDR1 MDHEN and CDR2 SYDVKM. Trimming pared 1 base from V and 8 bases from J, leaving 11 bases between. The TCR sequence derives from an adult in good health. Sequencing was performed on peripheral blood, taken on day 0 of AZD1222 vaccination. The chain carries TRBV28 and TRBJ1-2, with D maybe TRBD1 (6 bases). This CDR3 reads CASSLSGHRGYTF. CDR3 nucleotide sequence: TGTGCCAGCAGTTTATCGGGACATCGCGGCTACACCTTC.